This T cell receptor beta chain was documented in a study of neurological immune-mediated disorders. Study results and limitations: The multiple sclerosis repertoire cluster had no clinical or MRI correlate. Among 34 multiple sclerosis patients, phylogenetic grouping put the repertoires of 18 into a single related-CDR3 cluster, a possible signature. CDR3 amino acid sequences of expanded clones were not shared across subjects, a result suggesting private repertoires in all groups.

The CDR3 consists of 14 residues. Germline loops: CDR1 SGHVS, CDR2 FQNEAQ. Trimming at V came to 5 bases and at J to 2 bases, leaving 5 bases not matched to a gene. From the 5' RACE reads, TCRdb called clonotypes with MiXCR, one entry per CDR3 protein. This table has roughly 62,000 distinct CDR3 sequences, under 3% appearing once. A total of 2 million PBMCs stored at -80 degrees C provided the unsorted libraries. This clonotype came up many times. What it recognizes is unknown. The chain carries TRBV7-8 and TRBJ2-7; 8 nucleotides match TRBD1. The specimen sequenced was PBMCs. This receptor was identified in a man aged 50 to 59 with multiple sclerosis. The CDR3 sequence: CASSVDRGPYEQYF. CDR3 nucleotides: TGTGCCAGCAGCGTTGACAGGGGACCCTACGAGCAGTACTTC. Filled out from reference TRBV7-8 and TRBJ2-7, the complete variable domain reads GAGVSQSPRYKVAKRGQDVALRCDPISGHVSLFWYQQALGQGPEFLTYFQNEAQLDKSGLPSDRFFAERPEGSVSTLKIQRTQQEDSAVYLCASSVDRGPYEQYFGPGTRLTVT.